The 17 T cell receptor beta chains below were found in one sample sequenced in a study of neurological immune-mediated disorders. Each CDR3 protein is one row after TCRdb ran MiXCR on the 5' RACE reads. The table lists under 80,000 distinct CDR3 sequences, around 5.2% of them singletons. The sample taken for sequencing was PBMCs. The receptors were gathered from a woman in her forties or fifties with multiple sclerosis.

The V and J genes are TRBV5-1 and TRBJ2-3; unclear D gene. V was shortened by 0 bases and J by 4 bases, with 9 bases between the two germline ends. From germline, CDR1 is SGHRS and CDR2 YFSETQ. This CDR3 has 14 amino acids. DNA for the CDR3: TGCGCCAGCAGCTTGGACACAACTGCAGATACGCAGTATTTT. Translation: CASSLDTTADTQYF.

This clonotype showed up many times. This chain joins TRBV7-2 and TRBJ2-3, with unresolved D. The CDR3 loop spans 13 amino acids. Germline values: CDR1 SGHTA, CDR2 FQGNSA. Trimming pared 5 bases from V and 6 bases from J, leaving 12 bases between. CDR3 in amino acids: CASSLLELDTQYF. CDR3 nucleotides: TGTGCCAGCAGCCTCCTAGAGTTGGATACGCAGTATTTT.

This clonotype is categorized as medium-sized. The chain employs TRBV12-3 or TRBV12-4 and TRBJ1-2; D remains ambiguous. The germline V and J ends were trimmed by 5 bases and 3 bases, with 7 bases remaining between them. CDR3 length: 12 amino acids. This CDR3 is CASSIRDYGYTF. The CDR3 bases are TGTGCCAGCAGTATCCGGGACTATGGCTACACCTTC.

Many counts were recorded for this clonotype. This chain connects TRBV5-1 to TRBJ1-2; maybe TRBD1 (6 bases). CDR1 is SGHRS and CDR2 is YFSETQ in the germline V gene. This CDR3 is 13 amino acids long. Trimming took 3 bases from V and 4 from J, leaving 10 bases between them. Here the CDR3 reads CASSSGQSYGYTF. The CDR3 DNA sequence: TGCGCCAGCAGCTCCGGACAGAGCTATGGCTACACCTTC.

This clonotype was observed at least ten times. The chain combines TRBV4-1 with TRBJ1-6, with D perhaps matching TRBD1 (5 bases). V was cut by 0 bases and J by 10 bases, with 22 bases left in between. CDR1 is MGHRA and CDR2 is YSYEKL in the germline V gene. CDR3 size: 18 residues. DNA for the CDR3: TGCGCCAGCAGCCAAGATCTAGGGTCAGCGACAGTAAACTCACCCCTCCACTTT. This encodes CASSQDLGSATVNSPLHF.

There are a few counts of this clonotype. V is TRBV20-1 and J is TRBJ1-2; TRBD1 matches at 10 bases. CDR1 and CDR2 from the germline V gene are DFQATT and SNEGSKA (reference sequence). CDR3 length: 15 residues. With V trimmed by 6 bases and J by 3 bases, 10 bases remained unmatched. As DNA, the CDR3 is TGCAGTGCACGCCCCGACAGGGGGCGAGACTATGGCTACACCTTC. Translating gives CSARPDRGRDYGYTF.

This clonotype was seen many times. This rearrangement joins TRBV29-1 to TRBJ2-1; tentatively, D is TRBD2 (6 bases). Germline CDR1 reads SQVTM; CDR2 reads ANQGSEA. The V gene lost 4 bases and the J gene lost 4 bases, with 11 bases spanning the gap. This CDR3 comprises 13 residues. The CDR3 bases are TGCAGCGTTGCCGGGGGTGGTTACAATGAGCAGTTCTTC. This gives the protein CSVAGGGYNEQFF.

This clonotype came up many times. The chain links TRBV15 to TRBJ2-6; TRBD1 agrees at 10 bases. There are 17 residues in the CDR3. V lost 8 bases and J lost 0; bases outside the gene matches: 7. Germline V gene lookup returns CDR1 LNHNV and CDR2 YYDKDF (reference sequence). The CDR3 is CATAAGQGNSGANVLTF. The DNA of the CDR3 is TGTGCCACCGCGGCGGGACAGGGGAACTCTGGGGCCAACGTCCTGACTTTC.

This clonotype has at least ten counts. This sequence joins TRBV5-1 and TRBJ2-3; 13 nucleotides match TRBD2. J lost 4 bases, V lost 4 bases, and 6 bases had no gene match. The germline gives CDR1 SGHRS, CDR2 YFSETQ. The CDR3 is made up of 16 amino acids. The CDR3 region has the DNA TGCGCCAGCAGCACTAGCGGGGGGGCCAAGGCAGATACGCAGTATTTT. Its translation is CASSTSGGAKADTQYF.

This clonotype has at least ten counts. The chain recombines TRBV6-6 with TRBJ2-7, with 7 bases fitting TRBD1. CDR1 is MNHNY and CDR2 is SVGAGI in the germline V gene (reference sequence). The CDR3 contains 15 residues. Trimming took 0 bases from V and 4 from J; bases not matched to a gene: 6. The CDR3 DNA reads as TGTGCCAGCAGTTACTCGGTCACAGGGGCTTACGAGCAGTACTTC. The encoded protein is CASSYSVTGAYEQYF.

In this sample, this clonotype turned up many times. The chain recombines TRBV29-1 with TRBJ1-1, with TRBD1 as a possible D gene (5 bases). The CDR3 runs 15 residues. The V gene lost 0 bases and the J gene lost 1 base, with 12 bases spanning the gap. Germline assignment: CDR1 SQVTM and CDR2 ANQGSEA. The CDR3 DNA reads as TGCAGCGTTGAAGAGGGGGACGGTTGGAACACTGAAGCTTTCTTT. Its translation: CSVEEGDGWNTEAFF.

This clonotype was picked up many times. V and J are TRBV7-8 and TRBJ1-4, with 8 bases identical to TRBD1. Trimming removed 5 bases from V and 8 bases from J; junction bases left unmatched: 10. The CDR3 loop spans 15 amino acids. CDR1 and CDR2 (germline): SGHVS, FQNEAQ. The CDR3 here is CASSRATGVGEKLFF. Here the CDR3 DNA reads TGTGCCAGCAGCCGAGCGACAGGGGTGGGCGAAAAACTGTTTTTT.

This clonotype is judged medium-sized (0.01 to 0.1%). CDR3 nucleotide sequence: TGTGCCATCAGTGAGGGACAGCCTTCACAAGAGACCCAGTACTTC. This gives the protein CAISEGQPSQETQYF. The chain is built from TRBV10-3 and TRBJ2-5, with D tentatively TRBD1 (6 bases). V lost 2 bases and J lost 2, with 12 bases in between. The CDR3 sequence is 15 residues long. Germline assignment: CDR1 ENHRY and CDR2 SYGVKD.

This clonotype was observed many times. The V call is TRBV6-4, the J call TRBJ2-2, with D perhaps matching TRBD1 or TRBD2 (5 bases each). The germline gives CDR1 MRHNA, CDR2 SNTAGT. The CDR3 is 13 residues long. The V end was cut by 3 bases, the J end by 7 bases, with 9 bases between. This CDR3 is CASSDTGRGELFF. The CDR3 nucleotides are TGTGCCAGCAGTGATACGGGGCGCGGGGAGCTGTTTTTT.

This clonotype was seen many times. The J gene is TRBJ2-3, the V gene TRBV7-2; TRBD1 aligns across 8 bases. There are 15 residues in the CDR3. The trim removed 5 bases at V and 4 bases at J, leaving 8 bases unmatched. The V gene's germline CDR1 is SGHTA and CDR2 FQGNSA. CDR3 protein: CASSPGGSGADTQYF. CDR3 in DNA: TGTGCCAGCAGCCCAGGGGGCAGTGGCGCAGATACGCAGTATTTT.

This clonotype was recorded at least ten times. The chain combines TRBV29-1 with TRBJ1-2; D is ambiguous. CDR1 is SQVTM, CDR2 ANQGSEA, per germline. The CDR3 extends over 14 amino acids. V shed 4 bases and J shed 4 bases, with 16 bases lying between them. CDR3 in DNA: TGCAGCGTTGGAGGGAAACTGGATAGCTATGGCTACACCTTC. The encoded protein is CSVGGKLDSYGYTF.

This clonotype was counted at least ten times. This chain links TRBV4-3 with TRBJ2-7; no clear D gene. From germline, CDR1 is LGHNA and CDR2 YSLEER. Trimming stripped 1 base from V and 0 bases from J, with 7 bases between. The CDR3 has 14 residues. This CDR3 is CASSQVVRSYEQYF. CDR3 coding DNA: TGCGCCAGCAGCCAAGTGGTCCGCTCCTACGAGCAGTACTTC.